Below, one T cell receptor (beta chain) is given with its context. This clonotype has a single count. Its antigen is still unknown. Germline and junction disagree at one end, which may indicate a read error. To synthesize cDNA, template-switch 5'RACE was performed with a primer carrying a 10-nucleotide random unique molecular identifier so that each TCR transcript was tagged. Each sequencing run produced over 190 million TCR-beta sequences covering 15-18 subjects. The RNeasy kit was used to extract total RNA. Using the KAPA Real-time Library Amplification kit, TCR-beta VDJ regions were amplified with primers for the TCR constant region and the 5'RACE anchor. Sample indexes and Illumina adaptors were added in a first PCR, after which library yield was increased in a second PCR. After Ampure bead purification, the roughly 650 bp TCR product was size-selected on a 2% E-gel SizeSelection system. Before pooling, libraries had their quality checked on a Bioanalyzer, their concentration measured with Qubit, and their quantity determined with the Kapa Library Quantification kit. Libraries were sequenced paired-end 2 x 150 bp on an Illumina HiSeq 2500. To increase sequence diversity, 25-30% phiX was spiked into each library pool. In the authors' own workflow: The quality-filtered reads were processed with the UMI-based MiGEC pipeline, whose error correction step removed more than 80% of the raw TCR sequences. IMGT germline references were used for alignment of VDJ genes, and clonotypes were defined by a unique CDR3 amino acid sequence together with V-J genes. VDJtools evaluated clonal expansion, Shannon diversity and CDR3 relatedness (CalcPairwiseDistances, ClusterSamples); CLCbio workbench built phylogenetic trees. Using coefficient-of-variation modelling across technical triplicates, the study counted a clone as expanded if it had at least 8 unique UMIs. The public reads were reanalyzed by TCRdb: fastp trimming at Q25, MiXCR alignment, in-frame beta chains only. Entries are consolidated by CDR3 protein sequence, retaining the most common genes and DNA. These V and J calls rely on TCRdb rather than the paper's analysis. The sample table shows around 70,000 distinct CDR3 sequences, and around 5% are seen once. The top ten hold about 2.8% of the sample.

For the unsorted PBMC libraries, 2 million PBMCs were stored in RNAlater at -80 degrees C until RNA extraction and were used to generate the libraries. Multiple sclerosis patients were enrolled in a US clinical protocol evaluating disease progression by magnetic resonance imaging. Peripheral blood was subjected to Ficoll-Hypaque density gradient centrifugation to isolate PBMCs, which were then cryopreserved in liquid nitrogen. This specimen belongs to a study of neurological immune-mediated disorders (dated by TCRdb to the late 2010s). For context, the study as a whole: Among the approximately 35 multiple sclerosis patients, relapsing-remitting MS was present in roughly 30 and secondary progressive MS was present in 3. Of the approximately 68 subjects in the cohort, about 15 were HAM/TSP patients, some 34 were multiple sclerosis patients, and around 20 were healthy controls. The approximately 100 TCR-beta libraries included longitudinal samples, technical triplicates and paired sorted CD4+ and CD8+ T-cell subsets alongside PBMC samples. The study compared peripheral blood TCR-beta repertoires of HTLV-I-associated myelopathy (HAM/TSP) patients, multiple sclerosis patients and healthy controls using UMI-based sequencing. Broader findings and caveats from the paper: The MS cluster was not associated with any clinical or MRI features, and the authors stated that larger cohorts are needed. No identical CDR3 amino acid sequences were found to be shared among expanded clones across subjects, suggesting that TCR-beta repertoires were private in all groups. TCR clonal expansion was greatest in HAM/TSP patients and smallest in MS patients, who ranked below even healthy controls. In phylogenetic analysis, the repertoires of 18 of 34 MS patients grouped into a cluster of related CDR3 sequences, which suggests a possible signature at the repertoire level.

Spanning cysteine to phenylalanine, the CDR3 consists of 14 amino acids. Just CDR3 DNA is preserved here, 42 bases in frame from base 1. The source material was PBMCs. Recombination joined TRBV12-3 or TRBV12-4 with TRBJ2-3; TRBD2 is a possible D gene, resting on 6 matching bases. This receptor was identified in a woman aged 25 to 39 with multiple sclerosis. The CDR3 has the sequence CASSFGGAADTQYF. The nucleotides are TGTGCCAGCAGTTTCGGCGGGGCTGCAGATACACAGTATTTT.